This is a list of T cell receptor beta chains from one sample in a study of CD8+CD57+ T cells in acquired aplastic anemia. MiXCR was run by TCRdb on the reads, yielding one entry per CDR3 protein. The sample contains roughly 500,000 distinct CDR3 sequences, less than 35% of which appear only once. The sequencing input was sorted CD4+, CD8+, or CD8+CD57+ T cells (not recorded which) from PBMCs. The receptor source for this set is a human donor with aplastic anemia. The CDR3 runs from the conserved cysteine through the conserved F or W. D genes are given only for firm matches. Part of the rows lack a size; the others show once, few, many or a class for expanded clones.

CDR3 protein	CDR3 DNA	V gene	D gene	clone size	J gene
CASTPGQGNPPLHF	TGTGCCAGCACGCCGGGACAGGGTAATCCACCCCTCCACTTT	TRBV2	TRBD1	.	TRBJ1-6
CATRTTGGHSPLHF	TGTGCCACACGAACGACAGGCGGGCATTCACCCCTCCACTTT	TRBV2	.	many	TRBJ1-6
CASSRDRVAEAFF	TGTGCCAGCAGCCGGGACAGGGTCGCTGAAGCTTTCTTT	TRBV7-8	TRBD1	many	TRBJ1-1
CASSSAVAVGELFF	TGTGCCAGCAGCTCCGCCGTTGCGGTCGGGGAGCTGTTTTTT	TRBV7-2	.	few	TRBJ2-2
CASSSLQGDTEAFF	TGCGCCAGCAGCTCACTACAGGGGGACACTGAAGCTTTCTTT	TRBV5-1	TRBD1	.	TRBJ1-1
CATSLVGTDQPQHF	TGTGCCACCAGCCTCGTCGGGACAGATCAGCCCCAGCATTTT	TRBV24-1	TRBD1	.	TRBJ1-5
CASSTATGYNQPQHF	TGTGCCAGTAGTACCGCAACAGGTTACAATCAGCCCCAGCATTTT	TRBV19	.	many	TRBJ1-5
CASSYSRDTEAFF	TGTGCCAGCAGTTACTCCAGGGACACTGAAGCTTTCTTT	TRBV6-5	.	.	TRBJ1-1
CATTLREGSNSPLHF	TGTGCCACCACTCTCCGGGAGGGATCAAATTCACCCCTCCACTTT	TRBV19	.	many	TRBJ1-6
CSARDGAGYTF	TGCAGTGCTAGGGACGGAGCTGGCTACACCTTC	TRBV20-1	.	.	TRBJ1-2
CASGGAGKYEQYF	TGTGCCAGCGGGGGGGCAGGCAAATACGAGCAGTACTTC	TRBV7-9	.	once	TRBJ2-7
CSARVLAISTDTQYF	TGCAGTGCTAGGGTCCTAGCTATTAGCACAGATACGCAGTATTTT	TRBV20-1	.	.	TRBJ2-3
CSEASYGYTF	TGCAGCGAAGCCAGCTATGGCTACACCTTC	TRBV29-1	.	.	TRBJ1-2
CASAWDGELFF	TGTGCCAGCGCCTGGGATGGGGAGCTGTTTTTT	TRBV27	.	.	TRBJ2-2
CASRYREGYEQYF	TGTGCCAGCAGGTACAGGGAGGGCTACGAGCAGTACTTC	TRBV12-3/TRBV12-4	.	many	TRBJ2-7
CASSSLGSPGNTIYF	TGTGCCAGCAGCTCCCTCGGTAGTCCGGGAAACACCATATATTTT	TRBV7-9	.	many	TRBJ1-3
CAWSRGQAIYEQYF	TGTGCCTGGAGCAGGGGGCAGGCCATCTACGAGCAGTACTTC	TRBV7-2	TRBD1	.	TRBJ2-7
CASRGQTQYF	TGCGCCAGCAGAGGCCAGACCCAGTACTTC	TRBV5-1	.	.	TRBJ2-5
CASNVRQGRTEAFF	TGTGCCAGCAATGTACGACAGGGAAGGACTGAAGCTTTCTTT	TRBV2	TRBD1	many	TRBJ1-1
CASRPGTAGYEQYF	TGTGCCAGCAGGCCTGGGACAGCCGGTTACGAGCAGTACTTC	TRBV7-3	TRBD1	.	TRBJ2-7
CASSFASGGIDTQYF	TGTGCCAGCAGCTTCGCTAGCGGGGGGATAGATACGCAGTATTTT	TRBV7-2	TRBD2	.	TRBJ2-3
CASSLLGVAPLHF	TGTGCCAGCAGTTTATTAGGGGTGGCACCCCTCCACTTT	TRBV2	.	few	TRBJ1-6
CSVQLGPETQYF	TGCAGTGTCCAGCTAGGGCCGGAGACCCAGTACTTC	TRBV20-1	.	many	TRBJ2-5
CASSSESYEQYF	TGTGCCAGCTCTTCAGAAAGCTACGAGCAGTACTTC	TRBV25-1	.	.	TRBJ2-7
CASRIMLQGAGGYTF	TGCGCCAGCAGAATCATGTTACAGGGGGCGGGTGGCTACACCTTC	TRBV5-1	TRBD1	.	TRBJ1-2
CASSERSAASYNEQFF	TGTGCCAGCAGCGAGAGGTCGGCAGCCTCCTACAATGAGCAGTTCTTC	TRBV11-2	.	.	TRBJ2-1
CASSRVGWDSPLHF	TGTGCCAGCAGCCGCGTGGGGTGGGATTCACCCCTCCACTTT	TRBV11-2	.	many	TRBJ1-6
CASNEGTGAPPAKGGYTF	TGTGCCAGCAACGAAGGGACAGGGGCCCCTCCGGCTAAGGGTGGCTACACCTTC	TRBV6-1	TRBD1	.	TRBJ1-2
CASSYSLPRANYGYTF	TGTGCCAGCAGTTACTCGCTACCCAGAGCTAACTATGGCTACACCTTC	TRBV6-2/TRBV6-3	.	.	TRBJ1-2
CSAKDSGGAAKNIQYF	TGCAGTGCTAAGGACAGCGGCGGAGCAGCCAAAAACATTCAGTACTTC	TRBV20-1	.	.	TRBJ2-4
CASSLGTPITNEQFF	TGTGCCAGCAGCTTAGGGACTCCGATCACCAATGAGCAGTTCTTC	TRBV7-3	.	few	TRBJ2-1
CASRTTGGAGTSTDTQYF	TGCGCCAGCAGGACGACAGGGGGCGCGGGTACTAGCACAGATACGCAGTATTTT	TRBV10-2	TRBD1	many	TRBJ2-3
CASSLRSSRNQPQHF	TGTGCCAGCAGTTTACGTAGTTCACGCAATCAGCCCCAGCATTTT	TRBV27	.	.	TRBJ1-5
CASSPSGYQETQYF	TGTGCCAGCAGCCCAAGTGGGTATCAAGAGACCCAGTACTTC	TRBV9	.	many	TRBJ2-5
CASSQVGGEETQYF	TGTGCCAGCAGCCAAGTAGGGGGCGAAGAGACCCAGTACTTC	TRBV14	TRBD1	few	TRBJ2-5
CASSGPGLAGGGEQYF	TGTGCCAGCAGCGGTCCGGGACTAGCGGGAGGGGGCGAGCAGTACTTC	TRBV11-1	TRBD2	few	TRBJ2-7
CASGTTRSGETQYF	TGTGCCAGTGGTACAACCCGGTCTGGAGAGACCCAGTACTTC	TRBV19	.	.	TRBJ2-5
CASTSGLSYEQYF	TGTGCCAGCACCTCGGGACTGTCCTACGAGCAGTACTTC	TRBV12-3/TRBV12-4	.	many	TRBJ2-7
CASSLLDLNTEAFF	TGTGCCAGCAGCTTATTAGACCTGAACACTGAAGCTTTCTTT	TRBV7-9	.	few	TRBJ1-1
CASSHDADTIYF	TGTGCCAGCAGCCACGACGCGGACACCATATATTTT	TRBV7-8	.	once	TRBJ1-3
CASSLGESTDTQYF	TGCGCCAGCAGCCTAGGGGAGTCCACAGATACGCAGTATTTT	TRBV25-1	.	.	TRBJ2-3
CASSFSPGQGEIYEQYF	TGTGCCAGCAGTTTCTCACCCGGACAGGGCGAGATCTACGAGCAGTACTTC	TRBV27	TRBD1	few	TRBJ2-7
CASSIVGGQNYGYTF	TGTGCCAGTAGTATAGTCGGCGGGCAGAACTATGGCTACACCTTC	TRBV19	.	.	TRBJ1-2
CASSDRTPYGYTF	TGTGCCAGCAGTGACAGGACCCCCTATGGCTACACCTTC	TRBV2	.	.	TRBJ1-2
CSVGTLNTEAFF	TGCAGCGTCGGGACATTGAACACTGAAGCTTTCTTT	TRBV29-1	.	many	TRBJ1-1
CASNTGGMDNSPLHF	TGTGCCAGCAATACAGGGGGCATGGATAATTCACCCCTCCACTTT	TRBV6-1	TRBD1	.	TRBJ1-6
CATSDWTNTIYF	TGTGCCACCAGTGATTGGACGAACACCATATATTTT	TRBV24-1	.	.	TRBJ1-3
CAWRGSGRAHEQYF	TGTGCCTGGAGAGGAAGCGGGAGGGCCCACGAGCAGTACTTC	TRBV10-3	TRBD2	.	TRBJ2-7
CSARDPGGSTEAFF	TGCAGTGCTAGAGATCCTGGAGGCAGCACTGAAGCTTTCTTT	TRBV20-1	.	few	TRBJ1-1
CASRRLRNTEAFF	TGTGCCAGCAGAAGGCTAAGGAACACTGAAGCTTTCTTT	TRBV6-2/TRBV6-3	.	.	TRBJ1-1
CATSEPGGAYEQYF	TGTGCCACCAGTGAGCCCGGCGGGGCCTACGAGCAGTACTTC	TRBV24-1	.	.	TRBJ2-7
CASSETGGTTNEKLFF	TGTGCCAGTAGTGAGACAGGGGGCACAACTAATGAAAAACTGTTTTTT	TRBV19	TRBD1	few	TRBJ1-4
CASSVASGGAGDTQYF	TGTGCCAGCAGCGTAGCTAGCGGGGGGGCCGGAGATACGCAGTATTTT	TRBV9	TRBD2	.	TRBJ2-3
CATSDYQGTKGYTF	TGTGCCACCAGTGATTATCAGGGGACTAAGGGCTACACCTTC	TRBV24-1	.	.	TRBJ1-2
CAIKPDRSSSPLHF	TGTGCCATCAAGCCGGACAGGTCGAGCTCACCCCTCCACTTT	TRBV10-3	TRBD1	few	TRBJ1-6
CASGGALGTYEQYF	TGTGCCAGCGGTGGGGCGTTGGGGACCTACGAGCAGTACTTC	TRBV12-3/TRBV12-4	.	many	TRBJ2-7
CASSENLDGRGHTEAFF	TGTGCCAGCAGTGAAAACTTAGATGGCAGGGGACATACTGAAGCTTTCTTT	TRBV2	.	many	TRBJ1-1
CASSLELATRNEQFF	TGTGCCAGCAGCTTGGAACTAGCGACGAGGAATGAGCAGTTCTTC	TRBV5-4	TRBD2	.	TRBJ2-1
CASSLGVLAGDEQFF	TGTGCCAGCAGCTTAGGCGTCCTAGCAGGGGATGAGCAGTTCTTC	TRBV11-3	.	few	TRBJ2-1